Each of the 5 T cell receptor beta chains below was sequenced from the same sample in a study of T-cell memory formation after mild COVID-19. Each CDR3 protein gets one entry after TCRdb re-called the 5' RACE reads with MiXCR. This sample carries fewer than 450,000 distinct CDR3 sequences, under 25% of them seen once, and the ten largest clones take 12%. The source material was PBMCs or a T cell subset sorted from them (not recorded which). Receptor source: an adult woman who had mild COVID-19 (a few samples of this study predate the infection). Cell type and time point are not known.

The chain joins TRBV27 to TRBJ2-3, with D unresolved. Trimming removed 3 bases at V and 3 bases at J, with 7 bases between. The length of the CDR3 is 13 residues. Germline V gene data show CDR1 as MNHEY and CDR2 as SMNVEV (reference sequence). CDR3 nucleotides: TGTGCCAGCAGTTTTCCTCTGACAGATACGCAGTATTTT. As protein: CASSFPLTDTQYF.

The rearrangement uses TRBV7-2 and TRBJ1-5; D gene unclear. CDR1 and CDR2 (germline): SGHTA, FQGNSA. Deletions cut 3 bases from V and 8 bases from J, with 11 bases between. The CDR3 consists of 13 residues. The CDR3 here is CASSLGSREPQHF. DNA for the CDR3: TGTGCCAGCAGCTTGGGCAGCCGTGAGCCCCAGCATTTT. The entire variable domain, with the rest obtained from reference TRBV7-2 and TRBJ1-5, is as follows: GAGVSQSPSNKVTEKGKDVELRCDPISGHTALYWYRQSLGQGLEFLIYFQGNSAPDKSGLPSDRFSAERTGGSVSTLTIQRTQQEDSAVYLCASSLGSREPQHFGDGTRLSIL.

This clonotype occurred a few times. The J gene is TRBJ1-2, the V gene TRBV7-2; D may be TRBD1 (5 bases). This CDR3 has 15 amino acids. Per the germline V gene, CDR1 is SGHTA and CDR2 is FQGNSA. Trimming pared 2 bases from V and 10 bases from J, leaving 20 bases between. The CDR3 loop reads CASSLKFGASNDYTF. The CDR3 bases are TGTGCCAGCAGCTTAAAGTTCGGGGCGTCTAATGACTACACCTTC.

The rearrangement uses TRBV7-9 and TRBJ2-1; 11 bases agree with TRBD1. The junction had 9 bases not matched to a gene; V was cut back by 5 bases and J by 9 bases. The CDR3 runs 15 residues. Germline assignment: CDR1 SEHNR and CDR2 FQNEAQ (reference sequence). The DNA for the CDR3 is TGTGCCAGCAGCCCATTCGGGACAGGGGGTCTTGAGCAGTTCTTC. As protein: CASSPFGTGGLEQFF.

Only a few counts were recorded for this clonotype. CDR3 in DNA: TGTGCCAGCACCCAGGGGGGCCGGAACACAGATACGCAGTATTTT. It specifies CASTQGGRNTDTQYF. The rearrangement uses TRBV6-5 and TRBJ2-3; the D gene is possibly TRBD1 (7 bases). V was trimmed by 7 bases and J by 2 bases, leaving 16 bases between them. The CDR3 sequence is 15 residues long. Germline CDR1 reads MNHEY; CDR2 reads SVGAGI.